This T cell receptor beta chain came from a study of lymphopenia after photon versus proton radiotherapy (dated by TCRdb to between 2017 and 2020). With regard to the full study: The immunological effects of photon versus proton radiation therapy were compared in patients with gastrointestinal tumors who developed high-grade lymphopenia. The 15 to 25 patients in the cohort had gastrointestinal tumors, were treated with either photon or proton therapy, and subsequently developed lymphopenia. The study aimed to characterize how the two radiation modalities differ in their impact on the immune system.

About this clone: Its antigen has not been determined. Per-base quality was not reported, and no clone a single base away is much larger than it.

There are 16 amino acids in the CDR3, from cysteine to phenylalanine inclusive. Just the 48-base CDR3 DNA is kept, in frame starting at base 1. For CDR1 and CDR2, the germline V gene lists MDHEN and SYDVKM. Trimming removed 2 bases from V and 4 bases from J, leaving 17 bases between the germline ends. The full study reports these points: After the lymphocyte count nadir, repertoires from photon-treated patients showed oligoclonal expansion, particularly of CD8+ Temra cells, and this expansion drove the decline in diversity. The survival association was assessed only in patients who died, and better survival with proton therapy was presented by the authors as a possibility rather than a demonstrated result. Across the cohort, an inverse correlation was found between a larger post-nadir drop in TCR diversity and overall survival time among patients who died. Proton-treated patients stayed relatively stable during treatment, while photon-treated patients lost naive T cells and TCR diversity and gained effector/memory populations.

The library was obtained by the immunoSEQ multiplex PCR assay. Deep sequencing of rearranged TCR beta loci, alongside multiparametric flow cytometry, was used to profile T cell repertoires. In TCRdb, the immuneACCESS table is reduced to in-frame sequences with V and J assigned. These tables do not hold every clone; where another copy was compared, an unresolved V gene accounts for under half, and the others remain unexplained. For this sample there are about 25,000 clones; under 85% appear just once. The ten largest clones add up to 3% to 4.5% of the sample. Sample: peripheral blood, taken from a patient treated with photon-based radiotherapy. In this chain, TRBV28 is recombined with TRBJ1-1; the D segment could be TRBD1, given 5 matching bases. The TCR sequence derives from a woman between 45 and 60 years old with pancreatic cancer. The CDR3 region: CASSLGAGVRVTEAFF. The DNA reads TGTGCCAGCAGTTTAGGGGCGGGGGTACGCGTCACTGAAGCTTTCTTT.